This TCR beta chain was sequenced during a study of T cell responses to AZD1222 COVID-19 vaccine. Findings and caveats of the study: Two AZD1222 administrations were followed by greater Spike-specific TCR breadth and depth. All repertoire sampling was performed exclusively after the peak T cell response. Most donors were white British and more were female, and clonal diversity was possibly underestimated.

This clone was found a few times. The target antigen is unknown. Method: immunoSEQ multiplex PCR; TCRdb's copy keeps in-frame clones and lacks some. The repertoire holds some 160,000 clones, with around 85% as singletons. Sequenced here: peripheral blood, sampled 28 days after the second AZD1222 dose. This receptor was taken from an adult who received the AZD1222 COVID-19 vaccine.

The CDR3 DNA sequence: TGTGCCAGCAGCTTGGGCGGGGGACAGGGTTCGCGTACTGAAGCTTTCTTT. It specifies CASSLGGGQGSRTEAFF. The genes are TRBV5-6 and TRBJ1-1, with 9 bases identical to TRBD1. The germline V gene encodes CDR1 SGHDT and CDR2 YYEEEE. Germline trimming cut 0 bases from V and 5 bases from J; bases unmatched to any gene: 11. The CDR3 runs to 17 residues.